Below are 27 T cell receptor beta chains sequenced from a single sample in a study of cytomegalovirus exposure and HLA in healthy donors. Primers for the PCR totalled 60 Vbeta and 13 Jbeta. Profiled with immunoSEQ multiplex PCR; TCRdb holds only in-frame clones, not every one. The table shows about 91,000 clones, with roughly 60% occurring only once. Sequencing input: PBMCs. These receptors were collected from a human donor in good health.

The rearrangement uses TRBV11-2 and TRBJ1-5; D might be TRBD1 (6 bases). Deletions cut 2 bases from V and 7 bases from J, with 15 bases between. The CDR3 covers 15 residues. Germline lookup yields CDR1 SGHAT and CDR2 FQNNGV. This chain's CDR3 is CASSLTRGGAQPQHF. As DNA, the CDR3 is TGTGCCAGCAGCTTAACCCGCGGGGGGGCACAGCCCCAGCATTTT.

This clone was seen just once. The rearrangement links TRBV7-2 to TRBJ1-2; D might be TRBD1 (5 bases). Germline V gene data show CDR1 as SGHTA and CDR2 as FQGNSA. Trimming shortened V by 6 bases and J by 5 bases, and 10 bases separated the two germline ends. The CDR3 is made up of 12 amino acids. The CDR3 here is CASSPQGYGYTF. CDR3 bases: TGTGCCAGCAGTCCGCAGGGATATGGCTACACCTTC.

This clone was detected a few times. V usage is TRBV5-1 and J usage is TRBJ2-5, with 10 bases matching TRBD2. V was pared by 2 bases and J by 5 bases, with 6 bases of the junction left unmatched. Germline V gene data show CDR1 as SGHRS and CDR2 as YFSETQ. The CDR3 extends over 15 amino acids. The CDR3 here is CASSFSGGPGETQYF. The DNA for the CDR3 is TGCGCCAGCAGCTTTAGCGGGGGGCCGGGGGAGACCCAGTACTTC.

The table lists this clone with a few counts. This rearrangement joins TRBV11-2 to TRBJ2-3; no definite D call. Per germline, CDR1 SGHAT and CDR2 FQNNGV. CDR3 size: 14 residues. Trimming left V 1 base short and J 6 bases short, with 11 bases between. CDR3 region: CASSLVRKADTQYF. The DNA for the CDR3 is TGTGCCAGCAGCTTAGTTCGCAAAGCGGATACGCAGTATTTT.

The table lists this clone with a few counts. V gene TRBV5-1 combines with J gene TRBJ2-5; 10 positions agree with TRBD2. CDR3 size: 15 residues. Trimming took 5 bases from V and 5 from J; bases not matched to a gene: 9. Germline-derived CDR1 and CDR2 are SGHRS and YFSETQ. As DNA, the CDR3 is TGCGCCAGCAGACCCCTAGCGGGGGCTGAGGAGACCCAGTACTTC. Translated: CASRPLAGAEETQYF.

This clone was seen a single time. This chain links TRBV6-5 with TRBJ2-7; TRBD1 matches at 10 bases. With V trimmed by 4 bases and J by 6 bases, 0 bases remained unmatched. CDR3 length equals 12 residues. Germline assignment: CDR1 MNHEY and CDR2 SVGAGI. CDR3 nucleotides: TGTGCCAGCAGTTGGGACAGGGGCGAGCAGTACTTC. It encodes CASSWDRGEQYF.

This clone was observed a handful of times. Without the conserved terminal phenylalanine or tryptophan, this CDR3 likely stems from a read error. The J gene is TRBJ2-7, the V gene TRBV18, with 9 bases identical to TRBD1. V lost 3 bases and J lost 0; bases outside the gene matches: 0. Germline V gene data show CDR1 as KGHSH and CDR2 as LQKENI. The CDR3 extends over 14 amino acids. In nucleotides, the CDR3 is TGTGCCAGCTCACCGACAGGGGGCTCCTACGAGCAGTACCTC. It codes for CASSPTGGSYEQYL.

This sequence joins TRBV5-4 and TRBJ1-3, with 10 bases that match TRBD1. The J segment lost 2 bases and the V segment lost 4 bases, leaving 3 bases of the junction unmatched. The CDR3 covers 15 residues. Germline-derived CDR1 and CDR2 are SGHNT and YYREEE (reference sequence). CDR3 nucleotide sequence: TGTGCCAGCAGCAAGGGACAGGGGCCTGGAAACACCATATATTTT. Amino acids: CASSKGQGPGNTIYF.

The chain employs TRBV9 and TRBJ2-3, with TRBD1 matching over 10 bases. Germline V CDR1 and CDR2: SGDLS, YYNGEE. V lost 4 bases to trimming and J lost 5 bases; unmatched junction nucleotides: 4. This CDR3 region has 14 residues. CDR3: CASSSGQGGDTQYF. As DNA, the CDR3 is TGTGCCAGCAGCTCAGGACAGGGGGGAGATACGCAGTATTTT.

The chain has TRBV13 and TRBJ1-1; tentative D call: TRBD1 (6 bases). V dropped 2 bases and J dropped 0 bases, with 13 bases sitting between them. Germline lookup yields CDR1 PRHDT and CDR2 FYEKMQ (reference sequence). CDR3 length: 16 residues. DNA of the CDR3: TGTGCCAGCAGCTTAACACAGGGAGGGATGAACACTGAAGCTTTCTTT. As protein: CASSLTQGGMNTEAFF.

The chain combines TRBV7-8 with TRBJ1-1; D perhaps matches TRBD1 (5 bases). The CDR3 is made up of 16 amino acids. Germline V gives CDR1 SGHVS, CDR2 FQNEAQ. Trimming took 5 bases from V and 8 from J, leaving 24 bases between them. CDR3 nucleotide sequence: TGTGCCAGCAGCCCCGATGGGGGGGTGGGGGAGGGGGAAGCTTTCTTT. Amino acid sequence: CASSPDGGVGEGEAFF.

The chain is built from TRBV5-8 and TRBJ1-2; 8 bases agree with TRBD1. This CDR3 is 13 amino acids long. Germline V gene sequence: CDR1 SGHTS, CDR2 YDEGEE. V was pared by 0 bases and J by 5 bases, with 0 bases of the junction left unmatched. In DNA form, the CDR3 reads TGTGCCAGCAGCTTGGACAGGGGGTATGGCTACACCTTC. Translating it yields CASSLDRGYGYTF.

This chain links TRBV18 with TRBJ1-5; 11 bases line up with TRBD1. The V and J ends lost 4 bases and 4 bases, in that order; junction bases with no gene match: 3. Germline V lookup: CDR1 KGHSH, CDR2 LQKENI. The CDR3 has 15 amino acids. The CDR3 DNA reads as TGTGCCAGCTCACGGGGACAGGGGGAAAATCAGCCCCAGCATTTT. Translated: CASSRGQGENQPQHF.

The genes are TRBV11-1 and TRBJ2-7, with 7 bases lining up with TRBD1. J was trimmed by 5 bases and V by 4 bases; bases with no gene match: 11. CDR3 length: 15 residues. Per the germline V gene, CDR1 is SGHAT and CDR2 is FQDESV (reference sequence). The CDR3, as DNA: TGTGCCAGCAGCTCCATGGGACAGATCGAGAACGAGCAGTACTTC. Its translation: CASSSMGQIENEQYF.

The CDR3 loop is CASSSPYTEAFF. CDR3 DNA sequence: TGTGCCAGCAGCTCCCCTTATACTGAAGCTTTCTTT. The chain links TRBV5-6 to TRBJ1-1; no reliable D call. CDR3 length: 12 residues. In germline, CDR1 is SGHDT, CDR2 YYEEEE. Trimming pared 3 bases from V and 5 bases from J, leaving 8 bases between.

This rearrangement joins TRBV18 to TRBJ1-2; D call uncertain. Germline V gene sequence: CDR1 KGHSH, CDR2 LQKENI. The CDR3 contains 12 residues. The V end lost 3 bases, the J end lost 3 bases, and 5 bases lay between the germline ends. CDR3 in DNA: TGTGCCAGCTCACCTTTAGACTATGGCTACACCTTC. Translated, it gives CASSPLDYGYTF.

In DNA form, the CDR3 reads TGTGCCAGTAGTATTAGGGCGGGGAACACCGGGGAGCTGTTTTTT. Its translation: CASSIRAGNTGELFF. The chain uses TRBV19 and TRBJ2-2, with a weak D call TRBD2 (5 bases). Germline V gene sequence: CDR1 LNHDA, CDR2 SQIVND (reference sequence). Trimming left V 3 bases short and J 1 base short, with 9 bases between. This CDR3 has 15 amino acids.

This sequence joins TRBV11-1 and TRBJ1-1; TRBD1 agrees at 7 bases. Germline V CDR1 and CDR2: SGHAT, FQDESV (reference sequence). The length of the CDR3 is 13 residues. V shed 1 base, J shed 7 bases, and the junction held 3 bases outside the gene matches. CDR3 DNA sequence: TGTGCCAGCAGCTTAGGGGGACAGAGTGAAGCTTTCTTT. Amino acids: CASSLGGQSEAFF.

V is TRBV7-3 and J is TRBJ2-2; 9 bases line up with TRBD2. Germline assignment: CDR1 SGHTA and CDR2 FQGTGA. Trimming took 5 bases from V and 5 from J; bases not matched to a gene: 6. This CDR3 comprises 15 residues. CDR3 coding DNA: TGTGCCAGCAGCCGTGGGACTAGCTCAACCGGGGAGCTGTTTTTT. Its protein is CASSRGTSSTGELFF.

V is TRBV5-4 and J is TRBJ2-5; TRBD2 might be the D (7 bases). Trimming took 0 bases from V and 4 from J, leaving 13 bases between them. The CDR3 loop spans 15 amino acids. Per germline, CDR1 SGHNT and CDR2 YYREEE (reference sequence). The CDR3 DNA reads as TGTGCCAGCAGCTTGGGCGGGGGCAGTGGAGAGACCCAGTACTTC. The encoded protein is CASSLGGGSGETQYF.

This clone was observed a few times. The CDR3 spells CASSLDGGGTNEKLFF. The CDR3 DNA sequence: TGTGCCAGTAGTCTCGACGGCGGCGGTACTAATGAAAAACTGTTTTTT. V is TRBV19 and J is TRBJ1-4; D not certain. This CDR3 contains 16 residues. V was shortened by 5 bases and J by 2 bases, with 15 bases between the two germline ends. Germline CDR1 LNHDA, CDR2 SQIVND (reference sequence).

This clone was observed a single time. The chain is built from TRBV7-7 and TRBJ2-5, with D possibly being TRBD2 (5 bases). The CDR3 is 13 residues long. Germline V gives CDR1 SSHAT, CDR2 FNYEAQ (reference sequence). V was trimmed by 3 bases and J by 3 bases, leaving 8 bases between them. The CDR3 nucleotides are TGTGCCAGCAGCTTTACGGGGAAAGAGACCCAGTACTTC. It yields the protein CASSFTGKETQYF.

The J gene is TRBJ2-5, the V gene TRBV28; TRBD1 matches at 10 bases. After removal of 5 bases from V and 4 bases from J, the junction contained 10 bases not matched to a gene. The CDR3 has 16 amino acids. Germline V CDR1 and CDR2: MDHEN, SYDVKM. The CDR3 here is CASSPLSGTGAETQYF. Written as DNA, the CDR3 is TGTGCCAGCAGTCCGTTATCCGGGACAGGGGCAGAGACCCAGTACTTC.

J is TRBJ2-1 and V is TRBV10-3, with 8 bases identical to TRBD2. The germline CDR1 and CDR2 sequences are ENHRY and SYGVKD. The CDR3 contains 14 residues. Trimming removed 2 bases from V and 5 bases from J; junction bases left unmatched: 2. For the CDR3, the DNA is TGTGCCATCAGTGAGGCCGGGGGGGACAATGAGCAGTTCTTC. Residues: CAISEAGGDNEQFF.

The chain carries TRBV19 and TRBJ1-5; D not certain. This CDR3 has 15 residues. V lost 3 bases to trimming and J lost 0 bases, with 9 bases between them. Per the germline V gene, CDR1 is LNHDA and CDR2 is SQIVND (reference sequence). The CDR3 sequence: CASSIFQASNQPQHF. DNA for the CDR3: TGTGCCAGTAGTATTTTCCAGGCTAGCAATCAGCCCCAGCATTTT.

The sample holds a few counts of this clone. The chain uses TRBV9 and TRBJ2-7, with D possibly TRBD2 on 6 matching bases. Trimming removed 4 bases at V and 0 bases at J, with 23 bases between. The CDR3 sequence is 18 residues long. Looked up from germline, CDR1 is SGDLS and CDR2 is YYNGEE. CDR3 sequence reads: CASSPNLALRGSSYEQYF. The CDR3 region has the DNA TGTGCCAGCAGCCCCAATTTGGCTTTGCGGGGTAGCTCCTACGAGCAGTACTTC.

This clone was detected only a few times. CDR3 bases: TGTGCAAGTCGCCGCTGGACACCAGCTAACTATGGCTACACCTTC. Translating gives CASRRWTPANYGYTF. The chain recombines TRBV12-2 with TRBJ1-2; TRBD1 is the table's D call and was not checked against the DNA. TRBV12-2 is reported as a pseudogene. This CDR3 is 15 amino acids long.